This TCR beta chain comes out of a study of identifying expanded T cells in peripheral blood. V was trimmed by 5 bases and J by 1 base, leaving 17 bases between them. CDR3 length: 17 amino acids. The germline gives CDR1 SGHTA, CDR2 FQGNSA. No infections or other immune events were documented during collection. With respect to this clone: Its target is not known.

The assay was immunoSEQ multiplex PCR, and TCRdb's table has in-frame clones only and misses some. The sample records 120,000 or so clones, more than 80% being singletons. The study's findings and limits: Clone count variance between roughly two-week samples rose with total template count. Roughly 1.2 clones differed between technical replicates, versus around 15 and 19 over time.

This sequence joins TRBV7-2 and TRBJ2-2; the D is unclear. Sequencing was carried out using blood. The clonotype was recovered from a person between 18 and 75 years old in good health. The CDR3 region has the DNA TGTGCCAGCAGCCCCCGCTCCTCCCCCAAGAACACCGGGGAGCTGTTTTTT. It is translated as CASSPRSSPKNTGELFF.